This is a list of T cell receptor beta chains from one sample in a study of T cell changes during pregnancy in multiple sclerosis. TCRdb's table, derived via immunoSEQ multiplex PCR, lists solely in-frame clones and lacks some. The data contain about 86,000 clones, around 93% of them singletons. Sample: peripheral blood, taken in the first trimester of pregnancy. These receptors were obtained from a female donor in good health, enrolled as a control in a pregnancy study. CDR3s include the opening cysteine and the closing phenylalanine or tryptophan. Fields, in order: V gene, J gene, clone size, D gene, CDR3 DNA, CDR3 protein. A D gene is named only where the DNA matches it firmly. The size entry is marked missing in some rows and otherwise reads once, few, many or a size class.

v_gene: TRBV11-2
j_gene: TRBJ1-1
abundance: NA
d_gene: NA
CDR3nt: TGTGCCAGCCAAAGGAGCGGCTCGGTGGAGGCTTTCTTT
CDR3aa: CASQRSGSVEAFF

v_gene: TRBV5-4
j_gene: TRBJ2-2
abundance: NA
d_gene: NA
CDR3nt: TGTGCCAGCAGCTTGGAACCGGGGAGAACCGGGGAGCTGTTTTTT
CDR3aa: CASSLEPGRTGELFF

v_gene: TRBV9
j_gene: TRBJ1-2
abundance: NA
d_gene: NA
CDR3nt: TGTGCCAGCAGCGTTCCAGGGACAAGGGGCTACACCTTC
CDR3aa: CASSVPGTRGYTF

v_gene: TRBV6-6
j_gene: TRBJ2-7
abundance: NA
d_gene: TRBD2
CDR3nt: TGTGCCAGCAGCCTACTAGCGGGGGGGCCTTCCTACGAGCAGTACTTC
CDR3aa: CASSLLAGGPSYEQYF

v_gene: TRBV5-1
j_gene: TRBJ1-4
abundance: NA
d_gene: NA
CDR3nt: TGCGCCAGCAGCTTGACTAAGGTTGCAACTAATGAAAAACTGTTTTTT
CDR3aa: CASSLTKVATNEKLFF

v_gene: TRBV29-1
j_gene: TRBJ2-1
abundance: NA
d_gene: NA
CDR3nt: TGCAGCGCCCTGGACACCTACAATGAGCAGTTCTTC
CDR3aa: CSALDTYNEQFF

v_gene: TRBV10-3
j_gene: TRBJ2-5
abundance: NA
d_gene: TRBD2
CDR3nt: TGTGCCACCGAAACCGGGACTAGCGAGGTGACCCAGTACTTC
CDR3aa: CATETGTSEVTQYF

v_gene: TRBV11-2
j_gene: TRBJ2-7
abundance: once
d_gene: NA
CDR3nt: TGTGCCAGCAGCTTAGACCTTTGGCAGGGCTACGAGCAGTACTTC
CDR3aa: CASSLDLWQGYEQYF

v_gene: TRBV7-3
j_gene: TRBJ2-7
abundance: NA
d_gene: TRBD2
CDR3nt: TGTGCCAGCAGCCTCCTCGGTGGGGGGGTATCGAACGAGCAGTACTTC
CDR3aa: CASSLLGGGVSNEQYF

v_gene: TRBV28
j_gene: TRBJ2-7
abundance: once
d_gene: NA
CDR3nt: TGTGCCAGCAGTTTCCTAGACGAGCAGTACTTC
CDR3aa: CASSFLDEQYF

v_gene: TRBV5-6
j_gene: TRBJ2-2
abundance: NA
d_gene: TRBD2
CDR3nt: TGTGCCAGCAGTTCGGGACTAAACACCGGGGAGCTGTTTTTT
CDR3aa: CASSSGLNTGELFF

v_gene: TRBV2
j_gene: TRBJ1-4
abundance: NA
d_gene: TRBD1
CDR3nt: TGTGCCAGCAGTGTCAGCCGGGACAGGGGGCGAAATGAAAAACTGTTTTTT
CDR3aa: CASSVSRDRGRNEKLFF

v_gene: TRBV7-8
j_gene: TRBJ2-7
abundance: NA
d_gene: TRBD2
CDR3nt: TGTGCCAGCAGCTCGGGACTAGCGGGGGGCAAGCAGTACTTC
CDR3aa: CASSSGLAGGKQYF

v_gene: TRBV7-2
j_gene: TRBJ1-2
abundance: NA
d_gene: NA
CDR3nt: TGTGCCAGCAGCCCAACAGGGTACGGAGGCTACACCTTC
CDR3aa: CASSPTGYGGYTF

v_gene: TRBV9
j_gene: TRBJ1-6
abundance: NA
d_gene: NA
CDR3nt: TGTGCCAGCAGCAGGGGTCAGACTTATAATTCACCCCTCCACTTT
CDR3aa: CASSRGQTYNSPLHF

v_gene: TRBV4-3
j_gene: TRBJ1-2
abundance: NA
d_gene: TRBD1
CDR3nt: TGCGCCAGCAGCCAAGGAACAGGGGATGCCTATGGCTACACCTTC
CDR3aa: CASSQGTGDAYGYTF

v_gene: TRBV7-9
j_gene: TRBJ2-7
abundance: NA
d_gene: TRBD2
CDR3nt: TGTGCCAGCAGCCCCGGGGGGGGCAGGGACTACGAGCAGTACTTC
CDR3aa: CASSPGGGRDYEQYF

v_gene: TRBV6-5
j_gene: TRBJ1-3
abundance: NA
d_gene: NA
CDR3nt: TGTGCCAGCAGTTACTCACAGGGAAATTCTGGAAACACCATATATTTT
CDR3aa: CASSYSQGNSGNTIYF